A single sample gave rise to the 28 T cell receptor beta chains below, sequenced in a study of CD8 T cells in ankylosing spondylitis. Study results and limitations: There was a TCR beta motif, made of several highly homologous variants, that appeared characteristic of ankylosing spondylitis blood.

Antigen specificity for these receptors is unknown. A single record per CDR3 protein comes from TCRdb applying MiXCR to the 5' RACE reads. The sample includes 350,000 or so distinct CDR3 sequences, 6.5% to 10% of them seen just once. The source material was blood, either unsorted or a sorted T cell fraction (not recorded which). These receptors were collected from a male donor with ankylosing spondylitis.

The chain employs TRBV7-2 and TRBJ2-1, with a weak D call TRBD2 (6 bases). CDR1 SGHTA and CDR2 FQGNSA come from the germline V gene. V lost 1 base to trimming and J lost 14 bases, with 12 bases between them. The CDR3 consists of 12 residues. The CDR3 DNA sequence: TGTGCCAGCAGCTTAGAGTTCGGGAGTGAGTTCTTC. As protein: CASSLEFGSEFF. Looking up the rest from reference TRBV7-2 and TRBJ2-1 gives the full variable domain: GAGVSQSPSNKVTEKGKDVELRCDPISGHTALYWYRQSLGQGLEFLIYFQGNSAPDKSGLPSDRFSAERTGGSVSTLTIQRTQQEDSAVYLCASSLEFGSEFFGPGTRLTVL.

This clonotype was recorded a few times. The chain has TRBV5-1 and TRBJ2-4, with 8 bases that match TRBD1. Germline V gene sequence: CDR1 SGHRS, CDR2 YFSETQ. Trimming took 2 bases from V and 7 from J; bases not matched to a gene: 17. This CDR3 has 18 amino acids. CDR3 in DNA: TGCGCCAGCAGCTTAACACTAGAAGGACAGGGAAGGGGCAACATTCAGTACTTC. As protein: CASSLTLEGQGRGNIQYF. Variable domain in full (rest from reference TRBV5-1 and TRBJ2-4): KAGVTQTPRYLIKTRGQQVTLSCSPISGHRSVSWYQQTPGQGLQFLFEYFSETQRNKGNFPGRFSGRQFSNSRSEMNVSTLELGDSALYLCASSLTLEGQGRGNIQYFGAGTRLSVL.

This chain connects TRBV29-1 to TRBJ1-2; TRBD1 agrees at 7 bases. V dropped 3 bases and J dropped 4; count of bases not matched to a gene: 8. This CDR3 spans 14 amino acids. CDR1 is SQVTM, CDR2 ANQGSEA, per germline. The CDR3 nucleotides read TGCAGCGTTGAGGACAGGAGCCTTGGCTATGGCTACACCTTC. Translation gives CSVEDRSLGYGYTF.

CDR3 coding DNA: TGCAGTGCCCGTCGTACAGGGGGCGCGTATCAGCCCCAGCATTTT. This gives the protein CSARRTGGAYQPQHF. The gene calls are TRBV20-1 and TRBJ1-5; 9 positions agree with TRBD1. This CDR3 has 15 amino acids. Germline values: CDR1 DFQATT, CDR2 SNEGSKA (reference sequence). The trim removed 6 bases at V and 5 bases at J, leaving 11 bases unmatched.

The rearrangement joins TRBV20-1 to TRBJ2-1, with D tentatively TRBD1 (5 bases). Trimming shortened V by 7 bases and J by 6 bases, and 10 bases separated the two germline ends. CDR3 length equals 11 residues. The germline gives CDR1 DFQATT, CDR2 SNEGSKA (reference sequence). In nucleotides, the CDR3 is TGCAGTGGGCAGGGTATCAATGAGCAGTTCTTC. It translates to CSGQGINEQFF.

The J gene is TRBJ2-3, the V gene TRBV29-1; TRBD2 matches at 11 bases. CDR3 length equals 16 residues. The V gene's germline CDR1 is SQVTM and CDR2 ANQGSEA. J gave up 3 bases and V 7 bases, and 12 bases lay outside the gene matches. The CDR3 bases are TGCAGCGCTGGAACGGCTAGCGGGAGGCAGACAGATACGCAGTATTTT. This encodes CSAGTASGRQTDTQYF.

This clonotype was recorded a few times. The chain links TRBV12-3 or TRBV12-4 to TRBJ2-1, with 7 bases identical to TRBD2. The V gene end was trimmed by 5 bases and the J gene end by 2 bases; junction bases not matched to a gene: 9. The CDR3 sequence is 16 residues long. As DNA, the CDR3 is TGTGCCAGCAGTGATGGGCGGGAGAGGCCCTACAATGAGCAGTTCTTC. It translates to CASSDGRERPYNEQFF.

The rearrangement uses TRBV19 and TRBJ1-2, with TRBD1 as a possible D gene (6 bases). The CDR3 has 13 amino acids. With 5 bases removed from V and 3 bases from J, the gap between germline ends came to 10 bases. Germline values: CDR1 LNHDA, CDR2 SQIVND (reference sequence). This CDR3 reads CASSDGTYYGYTF. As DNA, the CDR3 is TGTGCCAGTAGTGACGGGACATACTATGGCTACACCTTC.

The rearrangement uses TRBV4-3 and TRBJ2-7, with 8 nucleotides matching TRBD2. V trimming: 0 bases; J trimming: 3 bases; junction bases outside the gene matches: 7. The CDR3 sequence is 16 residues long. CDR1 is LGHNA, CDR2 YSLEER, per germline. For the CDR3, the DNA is TGCGCCAGCAGCCAAGAGGCTAGCGGGCGCGTCTACGAGCAGTACTTC. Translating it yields CASSQEASGRVYEQYF.

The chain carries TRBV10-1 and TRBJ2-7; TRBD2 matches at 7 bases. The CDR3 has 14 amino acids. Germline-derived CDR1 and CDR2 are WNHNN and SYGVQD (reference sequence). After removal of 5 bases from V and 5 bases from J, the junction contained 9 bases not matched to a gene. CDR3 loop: CASSSSGPQDEQYF. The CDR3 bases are TGCGCCAGCAGTAGTAGCGGGCCCCAGGACGAGCAGTACTTC.

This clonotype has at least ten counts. The CDR3 region is CASTLGTLNQPQHF. CDR3 sequence (DNA): TGTGCCAGTACCTTAGGTACTCTCAATCAGCCCCAGCATTTT. The chain is built from TRBV19 and TRBJ1-5; no reliable D call. Germline V CDR1 and CDR2: LNHDA, SQIVND (reference sequence). This CDR3 has 14 residues. Trimming cost V 7 bases and J 3 bases, with 13 bases left between them.

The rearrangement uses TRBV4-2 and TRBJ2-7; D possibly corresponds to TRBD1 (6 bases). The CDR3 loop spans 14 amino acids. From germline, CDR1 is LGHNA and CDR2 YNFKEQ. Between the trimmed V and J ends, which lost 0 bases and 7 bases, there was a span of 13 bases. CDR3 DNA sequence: TGTGCCAGCAGCCAAGATAACAGGGTCGGTGAGCAGTACTTC. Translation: CASSQDNRVGEQYF.

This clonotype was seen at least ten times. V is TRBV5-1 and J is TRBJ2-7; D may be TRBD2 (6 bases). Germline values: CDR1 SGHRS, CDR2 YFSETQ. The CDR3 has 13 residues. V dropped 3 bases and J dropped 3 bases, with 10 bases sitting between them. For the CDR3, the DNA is TGCGCCAGCAGCTGGGGAGGAAACTACGAGCAGTACTTC. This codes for CASSWGGNYEQYF.

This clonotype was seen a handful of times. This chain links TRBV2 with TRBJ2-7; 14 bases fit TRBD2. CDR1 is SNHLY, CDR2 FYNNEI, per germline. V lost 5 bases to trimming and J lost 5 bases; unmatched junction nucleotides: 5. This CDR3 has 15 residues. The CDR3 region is CASSTGTSGSHEQYF. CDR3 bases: TGTGCCAGCAGTACAGGGACTAGCGGGAGCCACGAGCAGTACTTC.

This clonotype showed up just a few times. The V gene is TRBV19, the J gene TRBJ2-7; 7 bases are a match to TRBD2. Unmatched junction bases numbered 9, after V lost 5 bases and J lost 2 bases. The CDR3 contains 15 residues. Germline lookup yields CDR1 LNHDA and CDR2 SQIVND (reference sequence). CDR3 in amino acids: CASSQTGRGPYEQYF. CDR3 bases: TGTGCCAGTAGTCAGACGGGGAGGGGACCCTACGAGCAGTACTTC.

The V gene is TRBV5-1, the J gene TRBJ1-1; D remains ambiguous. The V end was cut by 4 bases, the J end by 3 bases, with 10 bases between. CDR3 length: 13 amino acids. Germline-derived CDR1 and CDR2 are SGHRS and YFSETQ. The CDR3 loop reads CASSRSPDTEAFF. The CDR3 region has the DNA TGCGCCAGCAGCAGGTCCCCGGACACTGAAGCTTTCTTT. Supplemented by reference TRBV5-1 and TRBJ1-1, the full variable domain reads KAGVTQTPRYLIKTRGQQVTLSCSPISGHRSVSWYQQTPGQGLQFLFEYFSETQRNKGNFPGRFSGRQFSNSRSEMNVSTLELGDSALYLCASSRSPDTEAFFGQGTRLTVV.

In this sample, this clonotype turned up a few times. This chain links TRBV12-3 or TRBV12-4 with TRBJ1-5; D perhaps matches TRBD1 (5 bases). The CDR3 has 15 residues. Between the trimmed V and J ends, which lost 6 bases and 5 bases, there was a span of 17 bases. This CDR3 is CASRMGVLLDQPQHF. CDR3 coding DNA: TGTGCCAGCAGAATGGGGGTACTACTGGATCAGCCCCAGCATTTT.

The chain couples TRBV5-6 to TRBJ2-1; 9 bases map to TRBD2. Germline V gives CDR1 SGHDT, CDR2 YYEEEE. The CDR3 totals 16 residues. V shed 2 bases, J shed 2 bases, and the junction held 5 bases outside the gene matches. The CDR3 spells CASSFRRGGTYNEQFF. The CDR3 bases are TGTGCCAGCAGCTTTCGGCGGGGGGGAACCTACAATGAGCAGTTCTTC.

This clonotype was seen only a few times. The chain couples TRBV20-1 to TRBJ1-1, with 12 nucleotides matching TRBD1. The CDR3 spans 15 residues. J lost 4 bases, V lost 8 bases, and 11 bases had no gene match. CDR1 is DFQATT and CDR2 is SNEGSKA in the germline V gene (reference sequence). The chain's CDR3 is CSSPGQGARGTEAFF. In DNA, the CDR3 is TGCAGTTCCCCGGGACAGGGGGCGCGGGGCACTGAAGCTTTCTTT.

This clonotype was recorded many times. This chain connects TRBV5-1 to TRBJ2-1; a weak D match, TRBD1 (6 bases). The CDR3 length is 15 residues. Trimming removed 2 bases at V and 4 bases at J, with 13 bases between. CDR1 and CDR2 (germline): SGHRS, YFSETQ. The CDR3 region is CASSLEPGAYNEQFF. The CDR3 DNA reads TGCGCCAGCAGCTTAGAACCAGGGGCATACAATGAGCAGTTCTTC.

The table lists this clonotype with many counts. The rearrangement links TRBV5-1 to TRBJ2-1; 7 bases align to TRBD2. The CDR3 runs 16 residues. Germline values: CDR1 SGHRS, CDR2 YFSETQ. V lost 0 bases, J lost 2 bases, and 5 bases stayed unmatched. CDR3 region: CASSLGAGETYNEQFF. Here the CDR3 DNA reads TGCGCCAGCAGCTTGGGGGCGGGAGAGACCTACAATGAGCAGTTCTTC.

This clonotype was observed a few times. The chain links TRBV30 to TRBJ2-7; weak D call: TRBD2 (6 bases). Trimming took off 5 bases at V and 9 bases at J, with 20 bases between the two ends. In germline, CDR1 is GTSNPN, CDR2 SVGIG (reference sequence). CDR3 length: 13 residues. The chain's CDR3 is CAWGWGGLRGQYF. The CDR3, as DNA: TGTGCCTGGGGTTGGGGAGGTCTACGTGGGCAGTACTTC.

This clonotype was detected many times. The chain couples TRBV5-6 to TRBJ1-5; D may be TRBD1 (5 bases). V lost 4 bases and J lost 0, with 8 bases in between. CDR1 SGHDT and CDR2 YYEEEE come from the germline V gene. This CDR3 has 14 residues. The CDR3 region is CASSPGLSNQPQHF. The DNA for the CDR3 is TGTGCCAGCAGCCCGGGACTTAGCAATCAGCCCCAGCATTTT.

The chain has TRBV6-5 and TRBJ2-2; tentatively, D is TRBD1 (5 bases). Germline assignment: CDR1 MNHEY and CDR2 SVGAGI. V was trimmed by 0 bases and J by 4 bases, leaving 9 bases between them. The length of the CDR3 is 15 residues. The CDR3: CASSYSRDRTGELFF. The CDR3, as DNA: TGTGCCAGCAGTTACTCCAGGGATCGCACCGGGGAGCTGTTTTTT.

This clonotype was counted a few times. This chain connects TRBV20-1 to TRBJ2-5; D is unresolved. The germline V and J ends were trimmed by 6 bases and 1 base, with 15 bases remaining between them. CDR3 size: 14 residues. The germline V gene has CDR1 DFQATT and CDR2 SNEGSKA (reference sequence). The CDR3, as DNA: TGCAGTGCCCGCCAACGTCAGCCCCAAGAGACCCAGTACTTC. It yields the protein CSARQRQPQETQYF.

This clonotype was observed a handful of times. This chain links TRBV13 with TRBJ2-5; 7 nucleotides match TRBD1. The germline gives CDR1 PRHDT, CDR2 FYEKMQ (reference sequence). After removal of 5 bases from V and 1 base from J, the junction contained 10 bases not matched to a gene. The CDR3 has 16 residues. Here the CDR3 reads CASSSTYRDSQETQYF. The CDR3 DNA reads TGTGCCAGCAGCAGCACCTACCGGGACAGCCAAGAGACCCAGTACTTC.

For the CDR3, the DNA is TGTGCCAGCAGCTTGCTACTAGCGACAGATACGCAGTATTTT. As protein: CASSLLLATDTQYF. The chain carries TRBV5-5 and TRBJ2-3; 7 nucleotides align to TRBD2. Germline-derived CDR1 and CDR2 are SGHKS and YYEKEE (reference sequence). V lost 1 base, J lost 3 bases, and 2 bases stayed unmatched. This CDR3 region has 14 residues.

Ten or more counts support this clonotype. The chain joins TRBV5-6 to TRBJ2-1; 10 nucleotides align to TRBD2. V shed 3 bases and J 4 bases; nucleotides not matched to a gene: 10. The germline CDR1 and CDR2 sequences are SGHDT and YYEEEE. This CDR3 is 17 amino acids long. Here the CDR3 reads CASSSSRTSGDYNEQFF. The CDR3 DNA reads TGTGCCAGCAGCTCATCAAGGACTAGCGGAGATTACAATGAGCAGTTCTTC. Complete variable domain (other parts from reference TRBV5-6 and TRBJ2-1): DAGVTQSPTHLIKTRGQQVTLRCSPKSGHDTVSWYQQALGQGPQFIFQYYEEEERQRGNFPDRFSGHQFPNYSSELNVNALLLGDSALYLCASSSSRTSGDYNEQFFGPGTRLTVL.